What follows are 18 T cell receptor beta chains derived from one specimen sequenced in a study of blood T cell repertoires in COVID-19 (dated by TCRdb to 2020 to 2022). The library relied on the immunoSEQ multiplex PCR assay. The immuneACCESS repertoire file appears here via TCRdb, limited to in-frame rearrangements. These files lack a portion of the clones; in checked studies, under half of the deficit traces to unresolved V genes, and the cause of the others is not known. In all, the sample holds around 79,000 clones, and approximately 90% of those were seen once. The biggest ten clones account for about 14% of the sample. The sample was peripheral blood. These receptors originate from a man aged 65 to 79 with active or convalescent COVID-19.

The chain couples TRBV7-9 to TRBJ2-3; 10 positions match TRBD2. J was trimmed by 2 bases and V by 7 bases; bases with no gene match: 3. The CDR3 is 14 residues long. Germline loops: CDR1 SEHNR, CDR2 FQNEAQ (reference sequence). DNA for the CDR3: TGTGCCAGCACTAGCGGGAGAGACACAGATACGCAGTATTTT. Translated, it gives CASTSGRDTDTQYF.

The gene calls are TRBV9 and TRBJ1-5; TRBD1 aligns across 10 bases. The CDR3 spans 15 residues. Per the germline V gene, CDR1 is SGDLS and CDR2 is YYNGEE. J gave up 1 base and V 4 bases, and 2 bases lay outside the gene matches. CDR3 sequence (DNA): TGTGCCAGCAGCCGACAGGGGGCCAGCAATCAGCCCCAGCATTTT. Translating it yields CASSRQGASNQPQHF.

J is TRBJ2-3 and V is TRBV5-1; maybe TRBD2 (6 bases). With 3 bases removed from V and 6 bases from J, the gap between germline ends came to 11 bases. The CDR3 spans 13 residues. From germline, CDR1 is SGHRS and CDR2 YFSETQ. As DNA, the CDR3 is TGCGCCAGCAGCTCCTGGAGCGGGGATACGCAGTATTTT. It yields the protein CASSSWSGDTQYF.

The chain couples TRBV28 to TRBJ2-1; 13 nucleotides align to TRBD2. The germline V gene encodes CDR1 MDHEN and CDR2 SYDVKM. The CDR3 has 15 amino acids. Losses at the gene ends were 6 bases for V and 5 bases for J; bases not matched to a gene: 4. As DNA, the CDR3 is TGTGCCAGCAGCTCCGGGACTAGCGGGAACAATGAGCAGTTCTTC. Encoded protein: CASSSGTSGNNEQFF. Using reference TRBV28 and TRBJ2-1 for the parts outside the CDR3, the full variable domain is DVKVTQSSRYLVKRTGEKVFLECVQDMDHENMFWYRQDPGLGLRLIYFSYDVKMKEKGDIPEGYSVSREKKERFSLILESASTNQTSMYLCASSSGTSGNNEQFFGPGTRLTVL.

The J gene is TRBJ2-2, the V gene TRBV5-4, with D possibly being TRBD2 (5 bases). From germline, CDR1 is SGHNT and CDR2 YYREEE (reference sequence). The ends were cut back, 0 bases at V and 2 bases at J, with 14 bases in the middle. There are 17 residues in the CDR3. CDR3 residues: CASSLAWLADNTGELFF. CDR3 nucleotides: TGTGCCAGCAGCTTGGCCTGGCTAGCAGATAACACCGGGGAGCTGTTTTTT. The full variable domain, in which reference TRBV5-4 and TRBJ2-2 provide the parts outside the CDR3, is ETGVTQSPTHLIKTRGQQVTLRCSSQSGHNTVSWYQQALGQGPQFIFQYYREEENGRGNFPPRFSGLQFPNYSSELNVNALELDDSALYLCASSLAWLADNTGELFFGEGSRLTVL.

In this sample, this clone turned up a few times. This chain links TRBV5-1 with TRBJ2-3; 11 bases line up with TRBD2. The CDR3 runs 16 residues. Per the germline V gene, CDR1 is SGHRS and CDR2 is YFSETQ. V gave up 4 bases and J gave up 6 bases; unmatched junction bases: 10. CDR3 protein: CASSPGSSGRFDTQYF. CDR3 nucleotide sequence: TGCGCCAGCAGCCCTGGCTCTAGCGGGAGGTTTGATACGCAGTATTTT.

The J gene is TRBJ1-2, the V gene TRBV6-5; D is possibly TRBD1 (5 bases). CDR1 is MNHEY and CDR2 is SVGAGI in the germline V gene. The CDR3 length is 15 residues. The V end lost 7 bases, the J end lost 8 bases, and 23 bases lay between the germline ends. CDR3 DNA sequence: TGTGCCAGCACTAGCCCGGGGGGGGGAGTTCAAGGCTACACCTTC. Translation gives CASTSPGGGVQGYTF.

The V and J genes are TRBV3-1 (or the pseudogene TRBV3-2) and TRBJ1-2, with D possibly being TRBD1 (5 bases). With 1 base removed from V and 8 bases from J, the gap between germline ends came to 11 bases. The CDR3 length is 13 residues. Per the germline V gene, CDR1 is LGHDT and CDR2 is YNNKEL (reference sequence). The CDR3 region is CASSQGGGEGYTF. In nucleotides, the CDR3 is TGTGCCAGCAGCCAAGGGGGGGGAGAGGGCTACACCTTC.

The V and J genes are TRBV19 and TRBJ1-4, with TRBD1 as a possible D gene (6 bases). CDR1 is LNHDA, CDR2 SQIVND, per germline (reference sequence). The V end lost 7 bases, the J end lost 9 bases, and 15 bases lay between the germline ends. CDR3 length: 13 residues. DNA of the CDR3: TGTGCCAGTAAGGTGACAGGCGGACAAAAACTGTTTTTT. The encoded protein is CASKVTGGQKLFF.

The rearrangement uses TRBV18 and TRBJ2-1; TRBD2 agrees at 8 bases. The CDR3 sequence is 17 residues long. Germline-derived CDR1 and CDR2 are KGHSH and LQKENI. Losses at the gene ends were 1 base for V and 5 bases for J; bases not matched to a gene: 10. In nucleotides, the CDR3 is TGTGCCAGCTCACCACGACTAGCGCCGCTGGAAAACAATGAGCAGTTCTTC. Translating it yields CASSPRLAPLENNEQFF.

The chain carries TRBV18 and TRBJ2-1; 10 bases fit TRBD2. Trimming cost V 0 bases and J 9 bases; bases outside gene matches: 5. The germline V gene encodes CDR1 KGHSH and CDR2 LQKENI. This CDR3 has 15 amino acids. CDR3 in amino acids: CASSPPWEREGEQFF. CDR3 sequence (DNA): TGTGCCAGCTCACCACCCTGGGAGCGGGAGGGTGAGCAGTTCTTC.

This clone was counted a single time. V is TRBV5-1 and J is TRBJ2-3, with 9 bases matching TRBD1. CDR3 length: 15 residues. Germline CDR1 reads SGHRS; CDR2 reads YFSETQ. V lost 4 bases to trimming and J lost 3 bases; unmatched junction nucleotides: 6. The CDR3 DNA sequence: TGCGCCAGCAGCCGGGACAGGGTGCGGACAGATACGCAGTATTTT. Translation gives CASSRDRVRTDTQYF.

The CDR3 reads CAISDTDRGYEKLFF. The CDR3 bases are TGTGCCATCAGTGACACGGACAGGGGATACGAAAAACTGTTTTTT. The gene calls are TRBV10-3 and TRBJ1-4, with 9 bases identical to TRBD1. Germline lookup yields CDR1 ENHRY and CDR2 SYGVKD. The V segment lost 3 bases and the J segment 8 bases; nucleotides outside the gene matches: 7. The CDR3 has 15 residues.

This chain joins TRBV30 and TRBJ1-3; possibly TRBD1 for D (6 bases). Germline CDR1 and CDR2: GTSNPN and SVGIG (reference sequence). Trimming pared 0 bases from V and 0 bases from J, leaving 9 bases between. The length of the CDR3 is 15 residues. CDR3: CAWSVGGYSGNTIYF. The CDR3 DNA reads as TGTGCCTGGAGTGTTGGGGGCTACTCTGGAAACACCATATATTTT.

The gene calls are TRBV5-6 and TRBJ1-1, with D possibly being TRBD1 (6 bases). The CDR3 has 18 residues. The germline CDR1 and CDR2 sequences are SGHDT and YYEEEE. Trimming took 1 base from V and 6 from J, leaving 25 bases between them. CDR3 sequence reads: CASSLLGPAGRGGAEAFF. In DNA form, the CDR3 reads TGTGCCAGCAGCTTGTTAGGACCGGCCGGCAGGGGTGGTGCTGAAGCTTTCTTT.

The chain employs TRBV6-2 or TRBV6-3 and TRBJ1-5; 9 bases match TRBD1. Germline values: CDR1 MNHEY, CDR2 SVGEGT. J lost 3 bases, V lost 5 bases, and 5 bases had no gene match. This CDR3 has 15 residues. CDR3 loop: CASSSRDRVNQPQHF. CDR3 DNA: TGTGCCAGCAGTAGCCGGGACAGGGTCAATCAGCCCCAGCATTTT.

The J gene is TRBJ2-3, the V gene TRBV9; 10 bases fit TRBD2. After removal of 3 bases from V and 6 bases from J, the junction contained 4 bases not matched to a gene. The CDR3 has 14 residues. Germline assignment: CDR1 SGDLS and CDR2 YYNGEE. Here the CDR3 DNA reads TGTGCCAGCAGCGCCAGACTAGCGGGCGATACGCAGTATTTT. Its protein is CASSARLAGDTQYF.

The chain has TRBV5-1 and TRBJ1-5, with TRBD1 identical over 8 bases. Germline V gene data show CDR1 as SGHRS and CDR2 as YFSETQ. V lost 2 bases, J lost 6 bases, and 7 bases stayed unmatched. The CDR3 runs 15 residues. In nucleotides, the CDR3 is TGCGCCAGCAGCTTAGGGACAGGCCGGGGTCAGCCCCAGCATTTT. It codes for CASSLGTGRGQPQHF.